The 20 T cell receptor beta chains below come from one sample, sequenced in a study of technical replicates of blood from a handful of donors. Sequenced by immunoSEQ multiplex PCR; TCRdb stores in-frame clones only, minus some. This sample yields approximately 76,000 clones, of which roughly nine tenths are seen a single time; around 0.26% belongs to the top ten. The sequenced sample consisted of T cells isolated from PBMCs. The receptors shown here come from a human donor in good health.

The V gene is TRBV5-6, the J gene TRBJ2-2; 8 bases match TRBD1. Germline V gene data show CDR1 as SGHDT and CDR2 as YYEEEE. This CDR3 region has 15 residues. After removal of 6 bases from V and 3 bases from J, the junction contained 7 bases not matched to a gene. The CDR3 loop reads CASNRGLSDTGELFF. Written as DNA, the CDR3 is TGTGCCAGCAACAGGGGGTTAAGTGACACCGGGGAGCTGTTTTTT.

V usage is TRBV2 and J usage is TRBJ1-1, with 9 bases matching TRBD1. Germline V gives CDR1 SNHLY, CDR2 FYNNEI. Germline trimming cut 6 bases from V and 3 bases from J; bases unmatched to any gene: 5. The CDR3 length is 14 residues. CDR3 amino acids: CASRGQGGDTEAFF. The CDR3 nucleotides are TGTGCCAGCAGGGGACAGGGAGGTGACACTGAAGCTTTCTTT. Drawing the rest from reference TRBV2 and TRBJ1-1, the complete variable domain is EPEVTQTPSHQVTQMGQEVILRCVPISNHLYFYWYRQILGQKVEFLVSFYNNEISEKSEIFDDQFSVERPDGSNFTLKIRSTKLEDSAMYFCASRGQGGDTEAFFGQGTRLTVV.

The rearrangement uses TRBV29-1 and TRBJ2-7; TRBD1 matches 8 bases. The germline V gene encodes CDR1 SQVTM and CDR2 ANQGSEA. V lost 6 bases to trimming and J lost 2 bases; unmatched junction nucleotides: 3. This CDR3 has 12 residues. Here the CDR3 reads CSVKTGAYEQYF. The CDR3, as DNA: TGCAGCGTCAAGACAGGGGCCTACGAGCAGTACTTC.

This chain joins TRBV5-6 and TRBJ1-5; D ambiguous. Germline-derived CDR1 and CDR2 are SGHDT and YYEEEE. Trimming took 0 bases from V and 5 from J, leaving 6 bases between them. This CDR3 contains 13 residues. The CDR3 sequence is CASSLGGYQPQHF. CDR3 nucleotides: TGTGCCAGCAGCTTGGGAGGGTATCAGCCCCAGCATTTT.

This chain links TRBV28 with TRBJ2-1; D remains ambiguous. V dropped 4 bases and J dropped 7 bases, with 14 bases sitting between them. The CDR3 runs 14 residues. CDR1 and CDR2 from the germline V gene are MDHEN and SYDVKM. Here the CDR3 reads CASSSTGLRNEQFF. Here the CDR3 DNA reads TGTGCCAGCAGTTCTACCGGGTTAAGGAATGAGCAGTTCTTC.

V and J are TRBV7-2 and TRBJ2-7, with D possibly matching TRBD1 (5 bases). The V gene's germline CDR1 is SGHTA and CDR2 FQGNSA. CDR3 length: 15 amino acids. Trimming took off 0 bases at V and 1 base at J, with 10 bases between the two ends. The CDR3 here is CASSLAGHFSYEQYF. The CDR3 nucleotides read TGTGCCAGCAGCTTAGCTGGACATTTTTCCTACGAGCAGTACTTC.

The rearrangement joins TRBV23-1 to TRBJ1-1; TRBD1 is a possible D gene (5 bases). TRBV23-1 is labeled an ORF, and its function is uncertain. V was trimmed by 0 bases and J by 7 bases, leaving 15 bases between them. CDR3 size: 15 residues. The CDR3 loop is CASSQSYRFRSEAFF. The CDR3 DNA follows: TGCGCCAGCAGTCAATCATACAGGTTTAGGAGTGAAGCTTTCTTT.

As DNA, the CDR3 is TGTGCCAGCAGTTACTCGAGTTACCCCTACGAGCAGTACTTC. Its translation: CASSYSSYPYEQYF. This chain connects TRBV6-5 to TRBJ2-7; D uncertain. V lost 0 bases and J lost 2, with 8 bases in between. In germline, CDR1 is MNHEY, CDR2 SVGAGI. The CDR3 loop spans 14 amino acids.

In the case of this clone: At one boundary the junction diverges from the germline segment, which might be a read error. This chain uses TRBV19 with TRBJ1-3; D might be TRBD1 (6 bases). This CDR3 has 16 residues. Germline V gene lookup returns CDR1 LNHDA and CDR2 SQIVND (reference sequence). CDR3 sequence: CASSDDRRLSGNTIYF. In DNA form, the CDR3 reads TGTGCTAGTAGTGATGACAGGAGGCTCTCTGGAAACACCATATATTTT.

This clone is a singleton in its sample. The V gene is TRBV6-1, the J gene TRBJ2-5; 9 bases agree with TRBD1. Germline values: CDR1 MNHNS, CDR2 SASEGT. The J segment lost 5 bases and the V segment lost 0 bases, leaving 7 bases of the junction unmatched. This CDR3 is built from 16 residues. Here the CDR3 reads CASSEAWGQGRETQYF. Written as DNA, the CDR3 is TGTGCCAGCAGTGAAGCGTGGGGACAGGGAAGGGAGACCCAGTACTTC.

This CDR3 is CASSGGLSFFNEQYF. As DNA, the CDR3 is TGTGCCAGCAGCGGGGGACTCTCATTTTTCAACGAGCAGTACTTC. This chain links TRBV5-4 with TRBJ2-7; weak D call: TRBD2 (6 bases). Germline CDR1 reads SGHNT; CDR2 reads YYREEE (reference sequence). The germline V and J ends were trimmed by 4 bases and 5 bases, with 19 bases remaining between them. The CDR3 has 15 amino acids.

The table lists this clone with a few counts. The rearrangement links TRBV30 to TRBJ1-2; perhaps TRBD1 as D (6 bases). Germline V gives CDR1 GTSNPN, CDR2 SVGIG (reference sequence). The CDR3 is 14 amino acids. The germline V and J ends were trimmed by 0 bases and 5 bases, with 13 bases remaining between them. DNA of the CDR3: TGTGCCTGGAGTGTAGGTAGGGGGATTTATGGCTACACCTTC. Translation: CAWSVGRGIYGYTF.

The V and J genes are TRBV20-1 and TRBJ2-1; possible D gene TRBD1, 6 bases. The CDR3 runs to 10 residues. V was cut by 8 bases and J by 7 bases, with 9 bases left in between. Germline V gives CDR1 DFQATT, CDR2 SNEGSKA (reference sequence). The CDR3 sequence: CSLRGNEQFF. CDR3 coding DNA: TGCAGTTTGAGGGGGAATGAGCAGTTCTTC.

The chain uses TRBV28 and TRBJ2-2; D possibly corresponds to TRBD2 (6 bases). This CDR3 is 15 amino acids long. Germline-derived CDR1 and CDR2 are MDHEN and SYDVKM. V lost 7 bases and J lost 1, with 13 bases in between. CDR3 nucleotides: TGTGCCAGCACCTCGGCTAGCGTGAACACCGGGGAGCTGTTTTTT. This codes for CASTSASVNTGELFF. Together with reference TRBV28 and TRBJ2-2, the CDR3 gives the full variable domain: DVKVTQSSRYLVKRTGEKVFLECVQDMDHENMFWYRQDPGLGLRLIYFSYDVKMKEKGDIPEGYSVSREKKERFSLILESASTNQTSMYLCASTSASVNTGELFFGEGSRLTVL.

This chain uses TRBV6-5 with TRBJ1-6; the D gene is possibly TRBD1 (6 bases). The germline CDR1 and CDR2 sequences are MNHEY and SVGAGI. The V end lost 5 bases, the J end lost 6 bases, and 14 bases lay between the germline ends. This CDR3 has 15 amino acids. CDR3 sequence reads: CASSQQGWSNSPLHF. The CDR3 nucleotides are TGTGCCAGCAGTCAACAGGGTTGGAGTAATTCACCCCTCCACTTT.

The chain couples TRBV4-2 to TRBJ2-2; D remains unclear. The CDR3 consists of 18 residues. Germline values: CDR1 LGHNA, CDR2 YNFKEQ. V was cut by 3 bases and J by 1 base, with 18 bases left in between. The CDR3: CASSQDRSGPQNTGELFF. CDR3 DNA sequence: TGTGCCAGCAGCCAGGATCGATCAGGCCCTCAGAACACCGGGGAGCTGTTTTTT.

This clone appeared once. This CDR3 reads CASSSLGTVYGYTF. In DNA form, the CDR3 reads TGTGCCAGCAGCTCACTCGGGACAGTCTATGGCTACACCTTC. This sequence joins TRBV5-4 and TRBJ1-2, with 7 bases that match TRBD1. Germline-derived CDR1 and CDR2 are SGHNT and YYREEE (reference sequence). With 3 bases clipped from V and 4 bases from J, the junction kept 6 bases outside the gene matches. The CDR3 loop spans 14 amino acids.

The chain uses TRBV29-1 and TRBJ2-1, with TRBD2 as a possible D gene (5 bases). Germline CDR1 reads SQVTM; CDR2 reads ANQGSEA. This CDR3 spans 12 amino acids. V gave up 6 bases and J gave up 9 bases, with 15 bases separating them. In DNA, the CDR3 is TGCAGCGTGGCCCTTGGAGCGGTTGAGCAGTTCTTC. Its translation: CSVALGAVEQFF.

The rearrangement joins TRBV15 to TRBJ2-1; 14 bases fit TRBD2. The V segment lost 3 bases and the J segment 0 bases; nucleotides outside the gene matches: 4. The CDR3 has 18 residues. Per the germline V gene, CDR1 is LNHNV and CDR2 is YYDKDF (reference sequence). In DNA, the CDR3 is TGTGCCACCAGCAGGGCAGGACTAGCGGGGGGCTCCTACAATGAGCAGTTCTTC. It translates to CATSRAGLAGGSYNEQFF.

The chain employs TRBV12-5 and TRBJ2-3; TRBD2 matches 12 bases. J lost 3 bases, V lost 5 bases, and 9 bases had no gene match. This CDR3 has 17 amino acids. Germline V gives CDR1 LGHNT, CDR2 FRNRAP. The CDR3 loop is CASGAPLAGGTTDTQYF. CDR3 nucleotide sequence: TGTGCTAGTGGTGCGCCCCTAGCGGGGGGGACTACAGATACGCAGTATTTT.